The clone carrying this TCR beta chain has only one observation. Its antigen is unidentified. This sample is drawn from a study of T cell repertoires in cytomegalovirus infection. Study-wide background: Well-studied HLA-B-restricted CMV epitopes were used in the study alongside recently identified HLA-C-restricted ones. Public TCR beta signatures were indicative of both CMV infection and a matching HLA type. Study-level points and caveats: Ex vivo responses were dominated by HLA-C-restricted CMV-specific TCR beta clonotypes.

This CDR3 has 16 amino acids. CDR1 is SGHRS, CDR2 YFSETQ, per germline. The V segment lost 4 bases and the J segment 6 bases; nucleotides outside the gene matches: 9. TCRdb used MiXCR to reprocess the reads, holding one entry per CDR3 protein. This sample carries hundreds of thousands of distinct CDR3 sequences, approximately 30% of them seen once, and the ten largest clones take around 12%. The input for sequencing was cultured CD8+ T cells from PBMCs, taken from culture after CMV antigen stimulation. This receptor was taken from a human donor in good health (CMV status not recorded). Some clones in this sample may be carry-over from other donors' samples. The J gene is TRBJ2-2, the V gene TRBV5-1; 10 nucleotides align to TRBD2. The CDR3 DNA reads TGCGCCAGCAGCAAACAAGCGGGGGGGCTGCCCGGGGAGCTGTTTTTT. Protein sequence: CASSKQAGGLPGELFF.